Below are 3 T cell receptor beta chains sequenced from a single sample in a study of blood T cells in healthy people across ages. PCR was performed a second time for roughly 7 to 12 cycles using a sample-barcoded 5' primer and a J-beta primer mix. MiXCR was run by TCRdb on the 5' RACE reads, yielding one entry per CDR3 protein. The table shows 1.5 million to 2 million distinct CDR3 sequences, with 30% to 40% occurring only once. Sequenced sample: blood. These TCRs come from a human donor in good health.

This chain joins TRBV7-9 and TRBJ2-7; D could derive from TRBD1 or TRBD2 (5 bases each). The CDR3 is 15 amino acids. The V and J ends lost 3 bases and 4 bases respectively, with 16 bases between them. CDR1 and CDR2 from the germline V gene are SEHNR and FQNEAQ (reference sequence). The CDR3 coding sequence is TGTGCCAGCAGCTTGGGACCTATGGAGCCGTACGAGCAGTACTTC. This translates into CASSLGPMEPYEQYF.

This clonotype was seen just once. The junction does not match germline at one end; this may be a read error. The chain has TRBV29-1 and TRBJ2-1, with D unclear. The CDR3 totals 14 residues. CDR1 is SQVTM and CDR2 is ANQGSEA in the germline V gene. The CDR3 DNA reads as TGCAGCGTTGGAGGTCGGGTCTCCTACAATGAGCAGGTCTTC. It specifies CSVGGRVSYNEQVF.

The gene calls are TRBV4-3 and TRBJ2-7, with D perhaps matching TRBD1 or TRBD2 (5 bases each). The V end was cut by 4 bases, the J end by 1 base, with 14 bases between. Germline CDR1 and CDR2: LGHNA and YSLEER. The length of the CDR3 is 15 residues. This CDR3 reads CASSPVGRNSYEQYF. The CDR3 nucleotides read TGCGCCAGCAGCCCAGTGGGACGGAATTCCTACGAGCAGTACTTC.